The clone carrying this T cell receptor (beta chain) was found a few times. Construction of TCR beta libraries relied on iRepertoire HTBI primers and on Arm-PCR targeting CDR3 regions. TCRdb re-derived calls from the multiplex PCR reads in MiXCR, one entry per CDR3 protein. Among around 340,000 distinct CDR3 sequences, around 20% were seen once, and the ten largest hold just under 30%. The CDR3 spans 15 residues. Per the germline V gene, CDR1 is MNHEY and CDR2 is SVGEGT. Between the trimmed V and J ends, which lost 5 bases and 6 bases, there was a span of 16 bases. The data belong to a study of regulatory T cells in long-lasting Graves disease. Sample time point: persistent/refractory GD, antithyroid drugs over 5 years with positive TRAb. PBMC-extracted RNA yielded the TCR library.

This receptor was taken from a female donor with Graves disease. The sample consisted of peripheral blood mononuclear cells (PBMCs), taken when the disease was refractory, from a patient treated with antithyroid drugs. V gene TRBV6-2 or TRBV6-3 combines with J gene TRBJ2-2; D may be TRBD2 (6 bases). CDR3 DNA sequence: TGTGCCAGCAGTGTCCGGGACGGGGGTCCCGGGGAGCTGTTTTTT. Its protein is CASSVRDGGPGELFF.